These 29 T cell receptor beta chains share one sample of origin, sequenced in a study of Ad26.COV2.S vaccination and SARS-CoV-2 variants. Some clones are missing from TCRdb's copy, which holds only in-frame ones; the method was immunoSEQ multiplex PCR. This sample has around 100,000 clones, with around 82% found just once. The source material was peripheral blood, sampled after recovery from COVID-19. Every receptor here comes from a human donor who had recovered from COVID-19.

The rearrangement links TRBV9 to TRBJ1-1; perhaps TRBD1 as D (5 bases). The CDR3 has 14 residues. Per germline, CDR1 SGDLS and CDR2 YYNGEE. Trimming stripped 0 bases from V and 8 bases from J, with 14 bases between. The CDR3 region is CASSVVGQGGEAFF. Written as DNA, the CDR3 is TGTGCCAGCAGCGTAGTTGGGCAGGGAGGGGAAGCTTTCTTT.

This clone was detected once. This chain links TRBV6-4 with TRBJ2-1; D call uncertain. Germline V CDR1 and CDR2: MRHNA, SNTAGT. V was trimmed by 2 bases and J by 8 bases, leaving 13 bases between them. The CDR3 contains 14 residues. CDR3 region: CASSDDPPGYEQFF. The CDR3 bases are TGTGCCAGCAGTGACGACCCTCCCGGGTATGAGCAGTTCTTC.

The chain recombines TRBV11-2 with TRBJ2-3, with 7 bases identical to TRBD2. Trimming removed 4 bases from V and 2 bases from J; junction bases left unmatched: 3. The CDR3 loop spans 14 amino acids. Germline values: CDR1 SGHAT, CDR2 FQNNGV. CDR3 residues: CASSSGGNTDTQYF. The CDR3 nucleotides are TGTGCCAGCAGCTCGGGGGGAAACACAGATACGCAGTATTTT.

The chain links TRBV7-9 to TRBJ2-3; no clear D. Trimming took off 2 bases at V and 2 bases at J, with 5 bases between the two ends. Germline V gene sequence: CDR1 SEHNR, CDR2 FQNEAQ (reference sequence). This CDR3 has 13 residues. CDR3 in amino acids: CASSLPLTDTQYF. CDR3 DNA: TGTGCCAGCAGCTTACCGCTCACAGATACGCAGTATTTT.

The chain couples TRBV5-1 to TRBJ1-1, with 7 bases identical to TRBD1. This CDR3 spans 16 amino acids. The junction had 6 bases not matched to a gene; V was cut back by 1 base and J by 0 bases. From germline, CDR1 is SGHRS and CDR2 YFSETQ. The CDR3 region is CASSLRPDRMNTEAFF. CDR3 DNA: TGCGCCAGCAGCTTGAGGCCGGACAGGATGAACACTGAAGCTTTCTTT.

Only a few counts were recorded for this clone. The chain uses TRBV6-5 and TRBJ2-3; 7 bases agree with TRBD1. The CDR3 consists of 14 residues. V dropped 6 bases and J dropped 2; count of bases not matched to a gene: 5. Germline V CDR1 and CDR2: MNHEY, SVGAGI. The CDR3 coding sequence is TGTGCCAGCAGGAGGGACAGAGACACAGATACGCAGTATTTT. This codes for CASRRDRDTDTQYF.

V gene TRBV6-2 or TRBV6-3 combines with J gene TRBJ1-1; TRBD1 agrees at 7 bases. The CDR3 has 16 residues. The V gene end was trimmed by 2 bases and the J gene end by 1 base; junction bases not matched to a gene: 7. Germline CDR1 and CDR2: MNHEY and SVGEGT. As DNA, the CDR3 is TGTGCCAGCAGTTACGGCCTGACAGGGCGGAACACTGAAGCTTTCTTT. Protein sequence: CASSYGLTGRNTEAFF.

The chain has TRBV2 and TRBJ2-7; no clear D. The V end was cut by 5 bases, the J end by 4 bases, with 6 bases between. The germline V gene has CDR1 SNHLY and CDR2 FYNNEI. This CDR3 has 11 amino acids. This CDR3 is CASSQRYEQYF. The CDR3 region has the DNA TGTGCCAGCAGTCAGAGGTACGAGCAGTACTTC. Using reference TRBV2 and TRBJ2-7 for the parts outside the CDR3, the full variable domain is EPEVTQTPSHQVTQMGQEVILRCVPISNHLYFYWYRQILGQKVEFLVSFYNNEISEKSEIFDDQFSVERPDGSNFTLKIRSTKLEDSAMYFCASSQRYEQYFGPGTRLTVT.

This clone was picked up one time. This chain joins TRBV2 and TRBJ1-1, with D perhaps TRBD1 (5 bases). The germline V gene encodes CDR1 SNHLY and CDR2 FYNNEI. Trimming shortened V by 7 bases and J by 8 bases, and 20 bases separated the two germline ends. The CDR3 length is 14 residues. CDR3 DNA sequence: TGTGCCAGCACGAGGCGGGGGACGGGGGTGGAAGCTTTCTTT. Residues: CASTRRGTGVEAFF.

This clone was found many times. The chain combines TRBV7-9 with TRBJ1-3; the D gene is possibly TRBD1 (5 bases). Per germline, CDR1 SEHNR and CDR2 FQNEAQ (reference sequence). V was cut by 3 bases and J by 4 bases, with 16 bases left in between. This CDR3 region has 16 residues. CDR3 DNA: TGTGCCAGCAGCTTCTCAAGGGGCATCGCCGGAAACACCATATATTTT. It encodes CASSFSRGIAGNTIYF.

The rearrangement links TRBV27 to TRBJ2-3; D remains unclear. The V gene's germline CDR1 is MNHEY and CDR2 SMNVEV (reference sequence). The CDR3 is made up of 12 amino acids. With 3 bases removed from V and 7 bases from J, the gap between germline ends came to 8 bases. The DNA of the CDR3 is TGTGCCAGCAGTTTGTTAGGAAATACGCAGTATTTT. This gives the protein CASSLLGNTQYF.

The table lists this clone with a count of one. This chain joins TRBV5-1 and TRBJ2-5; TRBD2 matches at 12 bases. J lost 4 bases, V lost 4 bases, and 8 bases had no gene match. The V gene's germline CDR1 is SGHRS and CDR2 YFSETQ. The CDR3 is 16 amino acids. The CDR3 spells CASSITTSGGGETQYF. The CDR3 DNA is TGCGCCAGCAGCATTACGACTAGCGGGGGTGGAGAGACCCAGTACTTC.

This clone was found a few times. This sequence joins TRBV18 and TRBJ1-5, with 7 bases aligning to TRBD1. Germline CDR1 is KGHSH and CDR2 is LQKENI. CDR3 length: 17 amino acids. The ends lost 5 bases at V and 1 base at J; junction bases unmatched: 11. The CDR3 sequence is CASSTGQLGISNQPQHF. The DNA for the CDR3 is TGTGCCAGCTCAACGGGACAGTTGGGTATAAGCAATCAGCCCCAGCATTTT.

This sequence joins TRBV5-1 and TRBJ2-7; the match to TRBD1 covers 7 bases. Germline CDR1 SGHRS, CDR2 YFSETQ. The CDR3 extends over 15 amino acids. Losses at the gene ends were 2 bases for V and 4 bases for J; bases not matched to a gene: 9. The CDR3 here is CASSLGGSGDYEQYF. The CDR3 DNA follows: TGCGCCAGCAGCTTAGGGGGCAGTGGGGATTACGAGCAGTACTTC.

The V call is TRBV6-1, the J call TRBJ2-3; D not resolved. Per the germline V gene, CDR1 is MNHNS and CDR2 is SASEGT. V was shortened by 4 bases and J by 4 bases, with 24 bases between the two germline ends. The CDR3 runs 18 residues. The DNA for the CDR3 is TGTGCCAGCAGTGTCCAATGGGGAAGAGACTTTAACGCAGATACGCAGTATTTT. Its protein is CASSVQWGRDFNADTQYF.

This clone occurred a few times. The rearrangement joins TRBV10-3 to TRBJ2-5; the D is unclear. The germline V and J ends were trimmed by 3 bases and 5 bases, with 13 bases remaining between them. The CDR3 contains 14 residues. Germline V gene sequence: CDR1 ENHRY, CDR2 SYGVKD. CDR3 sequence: CAISDIDIPETQYF. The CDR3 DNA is TGTGCCATCAGTGATATCGACATCCCGGAGACCCAGTACTTC.

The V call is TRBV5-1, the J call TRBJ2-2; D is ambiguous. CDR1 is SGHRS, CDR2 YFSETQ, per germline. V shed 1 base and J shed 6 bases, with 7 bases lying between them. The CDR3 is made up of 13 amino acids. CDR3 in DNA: TGCGCCAGCAGCTTGCAAGAACCCGGGGAGCTGTTTTTT. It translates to CASSLQEPGELFF.

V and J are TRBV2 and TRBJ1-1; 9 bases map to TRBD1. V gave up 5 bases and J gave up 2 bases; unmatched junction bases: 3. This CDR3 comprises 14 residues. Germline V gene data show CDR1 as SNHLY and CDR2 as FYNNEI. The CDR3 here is CASSNTGGNTEAFF. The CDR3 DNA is TGTGCCAGCAGTAACACAGGGGGCAACACTGAAGCTTTCTTT.

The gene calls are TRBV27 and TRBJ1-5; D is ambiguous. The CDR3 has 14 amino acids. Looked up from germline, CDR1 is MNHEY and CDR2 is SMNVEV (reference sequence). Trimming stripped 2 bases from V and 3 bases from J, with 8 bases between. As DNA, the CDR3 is TGTGCCAGCAGTTTAGGATATGTCAATCAGCCCCAGCATTTT. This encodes CASSLGYVNQPQHF.

The CDR3 protein is CASSQPRDSGNTIYF. As DNA, the CDR3 is TGCGCCAGCAGCCAACCTAGGGACTCTGGAAACACCATATATTTT. The rearrangement joins TRBV4-1 to TRBJ1-3; D is undetermined. Germline-derived CDR1 and CDR2 are MGHRA and YSYEKL. The V and J ends lost 2 bases and 0 bases respectively, with 8 bases between them. The CDR3 covers 15 residues.

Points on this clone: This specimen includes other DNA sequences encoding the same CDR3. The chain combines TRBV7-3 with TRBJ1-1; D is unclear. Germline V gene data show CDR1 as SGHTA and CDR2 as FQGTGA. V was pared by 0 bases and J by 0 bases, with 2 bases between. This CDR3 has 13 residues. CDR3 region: CASSLTVNTEAFF. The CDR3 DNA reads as TGTGCCAGCAGCTTAACGGTGAACACTGAAGCTTTCTTT.

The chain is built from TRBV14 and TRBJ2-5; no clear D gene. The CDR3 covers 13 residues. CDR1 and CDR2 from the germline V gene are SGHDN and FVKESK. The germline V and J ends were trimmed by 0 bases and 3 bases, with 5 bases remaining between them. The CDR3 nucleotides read TGTGCCAGCAGCCAAGAACTCAAAGAGACCCAGTACTTC. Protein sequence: CASSQELKETQYF.

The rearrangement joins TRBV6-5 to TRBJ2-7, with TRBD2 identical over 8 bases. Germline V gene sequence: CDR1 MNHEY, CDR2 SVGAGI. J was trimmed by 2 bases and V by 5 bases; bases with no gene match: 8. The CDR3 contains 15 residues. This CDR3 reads CASSPLAGGAYEQYF. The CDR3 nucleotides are TGTGCCAGCAGTCCGCTTGCGGGGGGCGCCTACGAGCAGTACTTC.

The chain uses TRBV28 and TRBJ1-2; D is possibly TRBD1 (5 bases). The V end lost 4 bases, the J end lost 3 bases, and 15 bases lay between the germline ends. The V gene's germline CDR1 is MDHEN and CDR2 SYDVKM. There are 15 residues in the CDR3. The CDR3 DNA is TGTGCCAGCAGTTCCCCTAGGGGTCTCGACTATGGCTACACCTTC. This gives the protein CASSSPRGLDYGYTF.

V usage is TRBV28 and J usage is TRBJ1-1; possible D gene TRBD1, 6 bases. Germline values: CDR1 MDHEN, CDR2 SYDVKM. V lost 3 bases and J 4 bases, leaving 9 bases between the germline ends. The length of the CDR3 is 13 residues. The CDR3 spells CASSLEGGTEAFF. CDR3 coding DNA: TGTGCCAGCAGTTTGGAGGGGGGCACTGAAGCTTTCTTT.

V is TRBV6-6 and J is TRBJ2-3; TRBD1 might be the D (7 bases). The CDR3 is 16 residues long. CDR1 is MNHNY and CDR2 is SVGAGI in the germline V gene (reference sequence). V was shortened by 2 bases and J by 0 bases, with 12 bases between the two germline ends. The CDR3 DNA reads TGTGCCAGCAGTTACCCCAGGGGGACTAGCACAGATACGCAGTATTTT. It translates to CASSYPRGTSTDTQYF.

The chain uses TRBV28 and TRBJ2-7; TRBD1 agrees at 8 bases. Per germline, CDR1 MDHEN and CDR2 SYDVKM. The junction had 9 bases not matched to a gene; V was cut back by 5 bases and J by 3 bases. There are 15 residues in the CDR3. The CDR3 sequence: CASSTAGTGNYEQYF. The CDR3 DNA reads TGTGCCAGCAGTACGGCCGGGACAGGCAACTACGAGCAGTACTTC. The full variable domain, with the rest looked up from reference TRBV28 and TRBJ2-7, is DVKVTQSSRYLVKRTGEKVFLECVQDMDHENMFWYRQDPGLGLRLIYFSYDVKMKEKGDIPEGYSVSREKKERFSLILESASTNQTSMYLCASSTAGTGNYEQYFGPGTRLTVT.

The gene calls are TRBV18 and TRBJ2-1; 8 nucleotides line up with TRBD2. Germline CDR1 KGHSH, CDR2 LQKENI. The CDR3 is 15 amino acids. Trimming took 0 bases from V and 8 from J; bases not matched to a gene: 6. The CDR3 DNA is TGTGCCAGCTCACCACCGGGACTAGGGGCGTATGAGCAGTTCTTC. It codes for CASSPPGLGAYEQFF.

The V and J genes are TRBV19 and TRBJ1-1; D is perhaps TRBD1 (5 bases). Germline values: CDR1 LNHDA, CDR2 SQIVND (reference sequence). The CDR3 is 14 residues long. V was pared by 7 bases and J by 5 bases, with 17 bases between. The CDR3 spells CASTTPGGGTEAFF. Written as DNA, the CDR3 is TGTGCCAGTACCACCCCTGGGGGGGGAACTGAAGCTTTCTTT.